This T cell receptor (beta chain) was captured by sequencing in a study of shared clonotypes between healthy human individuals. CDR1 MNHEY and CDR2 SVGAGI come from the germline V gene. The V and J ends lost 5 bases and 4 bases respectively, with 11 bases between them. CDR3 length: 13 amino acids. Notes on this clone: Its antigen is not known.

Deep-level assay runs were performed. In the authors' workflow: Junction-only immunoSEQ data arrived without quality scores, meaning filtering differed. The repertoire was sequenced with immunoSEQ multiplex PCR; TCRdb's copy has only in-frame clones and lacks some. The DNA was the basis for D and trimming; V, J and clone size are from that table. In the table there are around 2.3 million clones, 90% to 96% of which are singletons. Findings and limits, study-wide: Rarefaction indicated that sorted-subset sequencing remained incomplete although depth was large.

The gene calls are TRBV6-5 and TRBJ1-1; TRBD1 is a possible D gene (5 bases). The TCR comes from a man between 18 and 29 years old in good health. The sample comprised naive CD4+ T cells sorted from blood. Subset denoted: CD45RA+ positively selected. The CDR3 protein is CASSRGFGTEAFF. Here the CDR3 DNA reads TGTGCCAGCAGTAGGGGTTTCGGCACTGAAGCTTTCTTT.